This TCR beta chain was identified during a study of CD8 T cells in ankylosing spondylitis. Study-level points and caveats: Characteristic, it appeared, of ankylosing spondylitis blood was a TCR beta motif of fewer than 10 highly homologous variants.

Germline V gene sequence: CDR1 DFQATT, CDR2 SNEGSKA (reference sequence). V shed 4 bases and J shed 7 bases, with 19 bases lying between them. There are 14 residues in the CDR3. This clonotype was seen more than once but under ten times. Its antigen is currently unknown. Each CDR3 protein is one row after TCRdb ran MiXCR on the 5' RACE reads. Of roughly 240,000 distinct CDR3 sequences in the sample, roughly 8% were seen once. The specimen sequenced was blood, either unsorted or a sorted T cell fraction (not recorded which). This chain uses TRBV20-1 with TRBJ1-2; TRBD1 might be the D (5 bases). The receptor's source is a female donor with ankylosing spondylitis or in good health (not recorded which). CDR3 DNA: TGCAGTGCTATGGGGTTCGGGGGGGGGATTGGCTACACCTTC. It encodes CSAMGFGGGIGYTF.